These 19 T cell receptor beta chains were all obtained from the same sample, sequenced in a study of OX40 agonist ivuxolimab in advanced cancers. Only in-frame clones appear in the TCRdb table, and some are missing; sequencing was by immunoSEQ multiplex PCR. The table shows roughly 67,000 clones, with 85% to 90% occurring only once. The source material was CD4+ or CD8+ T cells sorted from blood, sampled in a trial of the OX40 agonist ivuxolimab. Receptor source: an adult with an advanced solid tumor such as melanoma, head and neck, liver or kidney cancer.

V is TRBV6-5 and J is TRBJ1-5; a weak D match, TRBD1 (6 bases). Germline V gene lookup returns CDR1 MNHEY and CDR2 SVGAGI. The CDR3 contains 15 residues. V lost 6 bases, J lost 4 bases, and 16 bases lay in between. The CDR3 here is CASRPMTGQNQPQHF. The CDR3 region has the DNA TGTGCCAGCAGACCCATGACAGGCCAGAATCAGCCCCAGCATTTT.

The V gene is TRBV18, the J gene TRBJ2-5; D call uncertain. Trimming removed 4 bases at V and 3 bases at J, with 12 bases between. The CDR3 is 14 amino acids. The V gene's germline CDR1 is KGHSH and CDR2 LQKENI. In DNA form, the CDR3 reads TGTGCCAGCTCACTCGGACGTTATAAAGAGACCCAGTACTTC. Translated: CASSLGRYKETQYF.

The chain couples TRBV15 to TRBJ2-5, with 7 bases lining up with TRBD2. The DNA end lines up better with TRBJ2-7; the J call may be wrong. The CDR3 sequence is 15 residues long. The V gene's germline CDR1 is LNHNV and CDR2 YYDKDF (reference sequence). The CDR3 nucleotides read TGTGCCACCAGCAGAGGGGACTATTCCTCCTACGAGCAGTACTTC. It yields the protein CATSRGDYSSYEQYF.

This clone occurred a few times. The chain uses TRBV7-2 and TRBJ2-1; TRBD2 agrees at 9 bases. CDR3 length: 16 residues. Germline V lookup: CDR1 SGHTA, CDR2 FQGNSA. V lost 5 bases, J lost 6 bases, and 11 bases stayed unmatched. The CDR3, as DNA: TGTGCCAGCAGCAGAATAGGGCTAGCGGGGCCCAATGAGCAGTTCTTC. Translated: CASSRIGLAGPNEQFF. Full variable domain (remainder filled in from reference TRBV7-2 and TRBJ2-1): GAGVSQSPSNKVTEKGKDVELRCDPISGHTALYWYRQSLGQGLEFLIYFQGNSAPDKSGLPSDRFSAERTGGSVSTLTIQRTQQEDSAVYLCASSRIGLAGPNEQFFGPGTRLTVL.

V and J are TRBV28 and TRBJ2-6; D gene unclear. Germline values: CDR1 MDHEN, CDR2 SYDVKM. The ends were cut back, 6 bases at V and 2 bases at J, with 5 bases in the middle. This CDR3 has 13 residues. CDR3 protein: CASRVAGANVLTF. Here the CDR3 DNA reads TGTGCCAGCAGGGTTGCTGGGGCCAACGTCCTGACTTTC.

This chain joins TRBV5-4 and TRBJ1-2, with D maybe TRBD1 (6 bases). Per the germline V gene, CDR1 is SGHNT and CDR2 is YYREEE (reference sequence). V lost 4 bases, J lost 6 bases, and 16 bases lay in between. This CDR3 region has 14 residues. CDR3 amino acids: CASSHGGQGHGYTF. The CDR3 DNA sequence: TGTGCCAGCAGCCACGGGGGGCAGGGACATGGCTACACCTTC. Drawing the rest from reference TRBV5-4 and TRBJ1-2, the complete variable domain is ETGVTQSPTHLIKTRGQQVTLRCSSQSGHNTVSWYQQALGQGPQFIFQYYREEENGRGNFPPRFSGLQFPNYSSELNVNALELDDSALYLCASSHGGQGHGYTFGSGTRLTVV.

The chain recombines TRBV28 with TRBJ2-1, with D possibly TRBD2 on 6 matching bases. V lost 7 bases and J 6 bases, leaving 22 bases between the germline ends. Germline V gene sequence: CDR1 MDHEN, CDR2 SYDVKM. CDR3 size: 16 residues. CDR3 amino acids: CASNARLTRGGNEQFF. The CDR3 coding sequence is TGTGCCAGCAACGCTAGGTTGACTAGGGGTGGCAATGAGCAGTTCTTC.

The CDR3 DNA is TGCGCCAGCATCCGACAGGGGCGGAGGGGGACCACTGAAGCTTTCTTT. This translates into CASIRQGRRGTTEAFF. V and J are TRBV10-1 and TRBJ1-1; TRBD1 aligns across 8 bases. J was trimmed by 4 bases and V by 7 bases; bases with no gene match: 14. Germline lookup yields CDR1 WNHNN and CDR2 SYGVQD (reference sequence). The CDR3 spans 16 residues.

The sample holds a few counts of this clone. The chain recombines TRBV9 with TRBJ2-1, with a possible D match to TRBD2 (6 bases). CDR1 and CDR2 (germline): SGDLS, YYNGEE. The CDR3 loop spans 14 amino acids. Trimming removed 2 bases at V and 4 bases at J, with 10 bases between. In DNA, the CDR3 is TGTGCCAGCAGCGTGAATAGCGGTTACAATGAGCAGTTCTTC. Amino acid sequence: CASSVNSGYNEQFF.

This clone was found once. The CDR3 is CASSPRTVLGQSNTEAFF. The CDR3 nucleotides read TGTGCCAGCTCACCACGTACAGTCCTAGGGCAGTCCAACACTGAAGCTTTCTTT. V is TRBV18 and J is TRBJ1-1, with no clear D. This CDR3 spans 18 amino acids. Germline-derived CDR1 and CDR2 are KGHSH and LQKENI. Trimming shortened V by 1 base and J by 2 bases, and 20 bases separated the two germline ends.

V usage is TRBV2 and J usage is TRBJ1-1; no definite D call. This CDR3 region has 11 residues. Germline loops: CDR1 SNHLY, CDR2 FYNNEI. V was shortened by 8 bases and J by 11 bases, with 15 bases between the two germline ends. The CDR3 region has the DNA TGTGCCAGCGGTACAAGGTTGGATGCTTTCTTT. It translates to CASGTRLDAFF.

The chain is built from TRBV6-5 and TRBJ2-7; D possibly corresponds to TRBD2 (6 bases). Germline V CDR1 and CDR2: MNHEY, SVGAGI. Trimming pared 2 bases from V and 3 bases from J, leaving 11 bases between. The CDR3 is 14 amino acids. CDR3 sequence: CASSYGGSGYEQYF. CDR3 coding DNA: TGTGCCAGCAGTTACGGGGGGAGTGGCTACGAGCAGTACTTC.

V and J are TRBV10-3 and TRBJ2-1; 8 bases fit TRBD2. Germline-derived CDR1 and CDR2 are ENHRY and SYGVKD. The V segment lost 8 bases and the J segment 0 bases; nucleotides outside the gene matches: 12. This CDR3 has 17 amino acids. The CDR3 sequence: CAISSRPTSDSYNEQFF. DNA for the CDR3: TGTGCCATCTCTAGTCGCCCGACTAGCGACTCCTACAATGAGCAGTTCTTC.

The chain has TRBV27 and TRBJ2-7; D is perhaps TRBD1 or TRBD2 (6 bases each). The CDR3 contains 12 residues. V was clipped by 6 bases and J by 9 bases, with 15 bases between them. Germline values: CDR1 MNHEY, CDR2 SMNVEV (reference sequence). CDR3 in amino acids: CASSREGGGQYF. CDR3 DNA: TGTGCCAGCAGCCGAGAGGGGGGCGGGCAGTACTTC.

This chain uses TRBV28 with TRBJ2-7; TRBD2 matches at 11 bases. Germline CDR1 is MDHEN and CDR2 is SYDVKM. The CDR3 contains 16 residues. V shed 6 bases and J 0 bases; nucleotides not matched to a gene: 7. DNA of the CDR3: TGTGCCAGCAGCATTACTAGCGGGGGCCTCTCCTACGAGCAGTACTTC. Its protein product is CASSITSGGLSYEQYF.

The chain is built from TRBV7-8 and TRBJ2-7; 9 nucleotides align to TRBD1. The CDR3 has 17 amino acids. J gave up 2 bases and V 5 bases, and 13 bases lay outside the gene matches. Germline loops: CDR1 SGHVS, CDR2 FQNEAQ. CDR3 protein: CASSPGQGTAPTYEQYF. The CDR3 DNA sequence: TGTGCCAGCAGCCCGGGACAGGGAACAGCACCAACCTACGAGCAGTACTTC.

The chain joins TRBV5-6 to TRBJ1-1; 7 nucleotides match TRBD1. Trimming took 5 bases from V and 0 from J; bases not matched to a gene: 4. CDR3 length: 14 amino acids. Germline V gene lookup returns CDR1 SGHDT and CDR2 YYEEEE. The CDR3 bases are TGTGCCAGCAGTCTCGGGACAGTGAACACTGAAGCTTTCTTT. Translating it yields CASSLGTVNTEAFF. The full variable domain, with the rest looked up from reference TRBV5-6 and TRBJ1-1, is DAGVTQSPTHLIKTRGQQVTLRCSPKSGHDTVSWYQQALGQGPQFIFQYYEEEERQRGNFPDRFSGHQFPNYSSELNVNALLLGDSALYLCASSLGTVNTEAFFGQGTRLTVV.

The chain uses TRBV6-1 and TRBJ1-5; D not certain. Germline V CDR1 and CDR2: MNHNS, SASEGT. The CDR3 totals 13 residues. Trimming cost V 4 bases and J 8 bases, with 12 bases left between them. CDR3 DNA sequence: TGTGCCAGCAGTGGGTCTCCCGGGGAGCCCCAGCATTTT. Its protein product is CASSGSPGEPQHF.

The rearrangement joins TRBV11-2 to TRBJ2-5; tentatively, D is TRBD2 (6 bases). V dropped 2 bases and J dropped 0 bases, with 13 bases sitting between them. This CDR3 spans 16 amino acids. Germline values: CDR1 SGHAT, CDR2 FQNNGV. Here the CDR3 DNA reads TGTGCCAGCAGCTTACGACTAGGAGGGAACCAAGAGACCCAGTACTTC. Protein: CASSLRLGGNQETQYF.